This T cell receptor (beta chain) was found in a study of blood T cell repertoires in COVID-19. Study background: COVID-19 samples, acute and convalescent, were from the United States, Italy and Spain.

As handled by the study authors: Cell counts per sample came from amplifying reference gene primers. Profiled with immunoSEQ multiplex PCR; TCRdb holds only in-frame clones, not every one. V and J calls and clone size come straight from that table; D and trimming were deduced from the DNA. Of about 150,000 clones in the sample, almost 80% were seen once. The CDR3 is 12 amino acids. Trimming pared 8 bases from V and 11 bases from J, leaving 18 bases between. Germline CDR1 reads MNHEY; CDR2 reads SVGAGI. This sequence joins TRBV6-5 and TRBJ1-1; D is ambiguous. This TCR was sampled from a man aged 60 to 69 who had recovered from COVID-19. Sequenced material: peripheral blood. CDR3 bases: TGTGCCAGCGGGTTCGGAAGGGAGGAGGCTTTCTTT. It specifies CASGFGREEAFF.